This T cell receptor (beta chain) was identified in a study of T cell responses to AZD1222 COVID-19 vaccine. Worth noting for this clone: Antigen unknown.

V lost 5 bases and J lost 2, with 10 bases in between. Looked up from germline, CDR1 is SGHVS and CDR2 is FQNEAQ. The CDR3 is 13 residues long. Using immunoSEQ multiplex PCR, the repertoire was profiled, and TCRdb retains in-frame clones only, with some absent. The sample records 200,000 or so clones, around 87% being singletons. Study results and limitations: Baseline seropositivity characterized only six AZD1222 recipients. Donor demographics were predominantly white British with a female majority; clonal diversity may be underestimated.

The J gene is TRBJ2-7, the V gene TRBV7-8, with unresolved D. This TCR came from an adult in good health. Sequences were derived from peripheral blood, sampled on day 0 of MenACWY control vaccination. The CDR3 nucleotides read TGTGCCAGCAGCCCGTCGGACCCCTACGAGCAGTACTTC. Translating gives CASSPSDPYEQYF.